This TCR beta chain appears in the sequencing data of a study of beta chain features in type 1 diabetes. Study-level findings and limits: Small HLA sub-analyses could not settle whether HLA shapes TCRB rearrangement. Fewer insertions but more deletions were seen at VDJ junctions in type 1 diabetes patients. The study found moderately but significantly shorter TCRB CDR3s in all four CD4+ subsets of Type 1 diabetes patients.

What was sequenced were expressed TCRB transcripts, since all of the isolated RNA had been reverse transcribed. Assay used: immunoSEQ multiplex PCR; TCRdb lists only in-frame clones, some missing. The sample contains 130,000 or so clones, 9.5% to 10% of which appear only once. Per germline, CDR1 SEHNR and CDR2 FQNEAQ (reference sequence). The V end was cut by 11 bases, the J end by 0 bases, with 16 bases between. This CDR3 region has 15 residues. This clone has at least ten counts. Its antigen is unidentified. By way of CD45RO/CCR7/CD25/CD127/CD95/CD27, the CD4+ regulatory, stem cell-like memory, central memory and naive cells were sorted.

This TCR derives from a woman in her thirties or forties in good health. This chain links TRBV7-9 with TRBJ1-4; D not certain. The sample consisted of central memory CD4+ T cells from blood. CDR3 nucleotides: TGTGCCTCAACACCCGCCCCTTCAACTAATGAAAAACTGTTTTTT. Its translation: CASTPAPSTNEKLFF.